Each of the 32 T cell receptor beta chains below was sequenced from the same sample in a study of CD8+CD57+ T cells in acquired aplastic anemia. Both TCR beta VDJ combination and CDR3 sequence profiling were carried out. Genomic DNA was the template for this profiling. MiXCR was run by TCRdb on the reads, yielding one entry per CDR3 protein. The sample contains approximately 150,000 distinct CDR3 sequences, around 47% of which appear only once. The patients chosen for sequencing had shown expansion of CD8+CD57+ cells (detected by flow cytometry). Source material: sorted CD4+, CD8+, or CD8+CD57+ T cells (not recorded which) from PBMCs. The receptors were gathered from a human donor with aplastic anemia.

The chain combines TRBV29-1 with TRBJ2-7; 12 bases are a match to TRBD1. This CDR3 is 18 amino acids long. Germline V CDR1 and CDR2: SQVTM, ANQGSEA. With V trimmed by 5 bases and J by 7 bases, 21 bases remained unmatched. The CDR3 sequence is CSVPGTGGPLRNSGEQYV. CDR3 in DNA: TGCAGCGTTCCCGGGACAGGGGGCCCTTTACGGAATTCGGGGGAGCAGTACGTC.

This sequence joins TRBV24-1 and TRBJ2-3; TRBD1 matches 9 bases. CDR3 length: 16 amino acids. The trim removed 2 bases at V and 2 bases at J, leaving 4 bases unmatched. CDR1 KGHDR and CDR2 SFDVKD come from the germline V gene. The DNA of the CDR3 is TGTGCCACCAGTGATTCTGGACAGGGGCACACAGATACGCAGTATTTT. Its protein product is CATSDSGQGHTDTQYF.

V gene TRBV29-1 combines with J gene TRBJ1-1; 7 bases are shared with TRBD1. The CDR3 has 13 amino acids. The ends lost 4 bases at V and 4 bases at J; junction bases unmatched: 6. Germline V lookup: CDR1 SQVTM, CDR2 ANQGSEA. The CDR3 DNA reads as TGCAGCGTTGGGGGACAGAAGGGCACTGAAGCTTTCTTT. This codes for CSVGGQKGTEAFF. Full variable domain (remainder filled in from reference TRBV29-1 and TRBJ1-1): SAVISQKPSRDICQRGTSLTIQCQVDSQVTMMFWYRQQPGQSLTLIATANQGSEATYESGFVIDKFPISRPNLTFSTLTVSNMSPEDSSIYLCSVGGQKGTEAFFGQGTRLTVV.

In its sample, this clonotype was seen a few times. The genes are TRBV7-1 and TRBJ2-3, with 9 bases matching TRBD2. TRBV7-1 is reported as an ORF; its role is uncertain. The CDR3 totals 21 residues. V lost 3 bases and J lost 2; bases outside the gene matches: 21. CDR3 residues: CASSSSLTPPTLAGSTDTQYF. Here the CDR3 DNA reads TGTGCCAGCAGCTCGTCCCTCACCCCGCCCACCCTAGCGGGATCCACAGATACGCAGTATTTT.

This clonotype was seen at least ten times. This sequence joins TRBV7-3 and TRBJ2-1; 8 positions match TRBD1. The CDR3 totals 13 residues. CDR1 SGHTA and CDR2 FQGTGA come from the germline V gene. J was trimmed by 10 bases and V by 4 bases; bases with no gene match: 6. In DNA form, the CDR3 reads TGTGCCAGCAGCTACTCAGGGGGCAGGGAGCAGTTCTTC. Translated: CASSYSGGREQFF. The full variable domain, completed using reference TRBV7-3 and TRBJ2-1, is GAGVSQTPSNKVTEKGKYVELRCDPISGHTALYWYRQSLGQGPEFLIYFQGTGAADDSGLPNDRFFAVRPEGSVSTLKIQRTERGDSAVYLCASSYSGGREQFFGPGTRLTVL.

This clonotype has ten or more counts. This chain joins TRBV25-1 and TRBJ2-2; tentative D call: TRBD2 (6 bases). The germline gives CDR1 MGHDK, CDR2 SYGVNS. The CDR3 is made up of 15 amino acids. The V gene lost 3 bases and the J gene lost 3 bases, with 11 bases spanning the gap. The CDR3 DNA follows: TGTGCCAGCAGTGATCTGGAGGGGTACACCGGGGAGCTGTTTTTT. This encodes CASSDLEGYTGELFF.

The V and J genes are TRBV3-1 and TRBJ1-4; TRBD1 matches 7 bases. The CDR3 totals 14 residues. From germline, CDR1 is LGHDT and CDR2 YNNKEL (reference sequence). With V trimmed by 1 base and J by 7 bases, 3 bases remained unmatched. CDR3 protein: CASSQVRGFEKLFF. In DNA form, the CDR3 reads TGTGCCAGCAGCCAAGTCAGGGGGTTTGAAAAACTGTTTTTT.

The table lists this clonotype with many counts. This chain links TRBV28 with TRBJ2-7; 9 bases are a match to TRBD1. Germline loops: CDR1 MDHEN, CDR2 SYDVKM. The length of the CDR3 is 14 residues. Unmatched junction bases numbered 4, after V lost 5 bases and J lost 2 bases. In DNA form, the CDR3 reads TGTGCCAGCAGTCCAGGGACAGGGACCTACGAGCAGTACGTC. It translates to CASSPGTGTYEQYV.

This clonotype was seen repeatedly, ten times or more. CDR3 in DNA: TGTGCCAGCAGCCCCAACCACGGACTAGCGGGTCGGCATGAGCAGTTCTTC. Its protein product is CASSPNHGLAGRHEQFF. The chain employs TRBV9 and TRBJ2-1; TRBD2 matches 11 bases. CDR3 length equals 17 residues. With V trimmed by 4 bases and J by 8 bases, 14 bases remained unmatched. Looked up from germline, CDR1 is SGDLS and CDR2 is YYNGEE.

The chain links TRBV2 to TRBJ2-1; D may match TRBD1 or TRBD2 (5 bases each). The CDR3 has 15 residues. Germline-derived CDR1 and CDR2 are SNHLY and FYNNEI. Trimming stripped 8 bases from V and 0 bases from J, with 14 bases between. DNA for the CDR3: TGTGCCAGCGCGAGGGGTGGCCCCTCCTACAATGAGCAGTTCTTC. Translation: CASARGGPSYNEQFF.

This clonotype was detected many times. The chain is built from TRBV29-1 and TRBJ2-5; 11 positions agree with TRBD1. The germline V gene has CDR1 SQVTM and CDR2 ANQGSEA. The CDR3 covers 15 residues. V lost 2 bases to trimming and J lost 5 bases; unmatched junction nucleotides: 7. The CDR3 loop reads CSVESDRGRSETQYF. The CDR3, as DNA: TGCAGCGTTGAATCGGACAGGGGGCGGTCGGAGACCCAGTACTTC.

This chain links TRBV7-2 with TRBJ2-2; unclear D gene. The V end was cut by 5 bases, the J end by 7 bases, with 11 bases between. The CDR3 contains 13 residues. CDR1 is SGHTA, CDR2 FQGNSA, per germline. CDR3 sequence (DNA): TGTGCCAGCAGCCTTACGAGCGTCGGGGAGCTGTTTTTT. The encoded protein is CASSLTSVGELFF.

The chain combines TRBV24-1 with TRBJ1-5; 8 bases match TRBD1. Germline V gene lookup returns CDR1 KGHDR and CDR2 SFDVKD. V shed 9 bases and J 6 bases; nucleotides not matched to a gene: 12. The CDR3 consists of 15 residues. In DNA, the CDR3 is TGTGCCACCGGTGGGCCAGGACAGGGAAGTCAGCCCCAGCATTTT. Translated, it gives CATGGPGQGSQPQHF.

CDR3 DNA: TGTGCCAGCAGCTTGGGGGAAGGGGATGGCTACACCTTC. This gives the protein CASSLGEGDGYTF. This chain connects TRBV7-9 to TRBJ1-2, with D perhaps TRBD1 (5 bases). The V and J ends lost 3 bases and 6 bases respectively, with 11 bases between them. This CDR3 has 13 amino acids. Germline values: CDR1 SEHNR, CDR2 FQNEAQ (reference sequence).

This clonotype was recorded at least ten times. The chain employs TRBV7-2 and TRBJ2-7; 8 nucleotides align to TRBD2. With 4 bases clipped from V and 2 bases from J, the junction kept 4 bases outside the gene matches. The CDR3 totals 14 residues. The germline CDR1 and CDR2 sequences are SGHTA and FQGNSA. The CDR3 loop is CASSYDGGAYEQYF. CDR3 bases: TGTGCCAGCAGCTACGACGGGGGGGCCTACGAGCAGTACTTC.

This clonotype was counted a single time. A much larger clone differs by one base, so this may be a read error. J is TRBJ2-1 and V is TRBV4-3; D not resolved. Trimming cost V 4 bases and J 5 bases, with 12 bases left between them. Per germline, CDR1 LGHNA and CDR2 YSLEER. The CDR3 length is 14 residues. In nucleotides, the CDR3 is TGCGCCAGCAGCCCAGTCGGGTTTCACAATGAGCAGTTCTTC. Translated: CASSPVGFHNEQFF.

This clonotype was observed many times. The chain employs TRBV10-3 and TRBJ1-2, with TRBD1 identical over 8 bases. The CDR3 length is 14 residues. J lost 8 bases, V lost 2 bases, and 7 bases had no gene match. Per the germline V gene, CDR1 is ENHRY and CDR2 is SYGVKD. Here the CDR3 reads CAISEKETGGGYTF. DNA for the CDR3: TGTGCCATCAGTGAGAAAGAAACAGGGGGAGGCTACACCTTC.

This clonotype was counted at least ten times. V and J are TRBV11-3 and TRBJ1-2; no definite D call. This CDR3 region has 13 residues. Per germline, CDR1 SGHNT and CDR2 YENEEA. V was shortened by 5 bases and J by 4 bases, with 11 bases between the two germline ends. The CDR3 nucleotides read TGTGCCAGCAGCCGGGCGGCAGGCTATGGCTACACCTTC. Translating it yields CASSRAAGYGYTF. Drawing the rest from reference TRBV11-3 and TRBJ1-2, the complete variable domain is EAGVVQSPRYKIIEKKQPVAFWCNPISGHNTLYWYLQNLGQGPELLIRYENEEAVDDSQLPKDRFSAERLKGVDSTLKIQPAELGDSAVYLCASSRAAGYGYTFGSGTRLTVV.

Ten or more counts support this clonotype. The chain couples TRBV20-1 to TRBJ2-2; TRBD1 aligns across 8 bases. CDR3 length equals 15 residues. V lost 0 bases and J lost 1; bases outside the gene matches: 1. CDR1 and CDR2 from the germline V gene are DFQATT and SNEGSKA (reference sequence). The CDR3, as DNA: TGCAGTGCTAGAGATGGACAGGGGAACACCGGGGAGCTGTTTTTT. Translated: CSARDGQGNTGELFF.

This clonotype was detected many times. This chain links TRBV20-1 with TRBJ1-1, with D unresolved. CDR1 is DFQATT, CDR2 SNEGSKA, per germline (reference sequence). This CDR3 has 14 amino acids. Trimming cost V 0 bases and J 1 base, with 9 bases left between them. The CDR3 DNA follows: TGCAGTGCTAGAGATATGAGGAAGAACACTGAAGCTTTCTTT. Protein product: CSARDMRKNTEAFF.

The chain employs TRBV7-3 and TRBJ2-1; TRBD2 is a possible D gene (6 bases). The CDR3 loop spans 17 amino acids. Germline lookup yields CDR1 SGHTA and CDR2 FQGTGA. Trimming pared 0 bases from V and 5 bases from J, leaving 17 bases between. CDR3 sequence (DNA): TGTGCCAGCAGCTTAACGTCCGGGATTAGCGGAAACAATGAGCAGTTCTTC. Translated, it gives CASSLTSGISGNNEQFF. Complete variable domain (other parts from reference TRBV7-3 and TRBJ2-1): GAGVSQTPSNKVTEKGKYVELRCDPISGHTALYWYRQSLGQGPEFLIYFQGTGAADDSGLPNDRFFAVRPEGSVSTLKIQRTERGDSAVYLCASSLTSGISGNNEQFFGPGTRLTVL.

In its sample, this clonotype ranks as medium-sized (0.01 to 0.1%). The rearrangement uses TRBV7-9 and TRBJ2-7; D ambiguous. The V gene lost 0 bases and the J gene lost 5 bases, with 5 bases spanning the gap. This CDR3 comprises 12 residues. CDR1 SEHNR and CDR2 FQNEAQ come from the germline V gene (reference sequence). The CDR3 spells CASSLAAHEQYF. As DNA, the CDR3 is TGTGCCAGCAGCTTAGCAGCTCACGAGCAGTACTTC.

On this clonotype itself: One end of the junction fails to match germline, which may point to a read error. The chain employs TRBV15 and TRBJ1-2, with 7 nucleotides matching TRBD1. The germline V gene has CDR1 LNHNV and CDR2 YYDKDF (reference sequence). CDR3 length: 13 amino acids. CDR3 loop: CATSRGQGGGYAF. CDR3 bases: TGTGCCACCAGCAGAGGACAGGGAGGTGGCTACGCCTTC.

This clonotype is a singleton in its sample. The rearrangement uses TRBV9 and TRBJ2-3; tentative D call: TRBD1 (5 bases). CDR1 is SGDLS and CDR2 is YYNGEE in the germline V gene. Trimming shortened V by 3 bases and J by 2 bases, and 10 bases separated the two germline ends. This CDR3 is built from 14 residues. DNA of the CDR3: TGTGCCAGCAGCGCGCGACAGACCACAGATACGCAGTATTTT. Protein sequence: CASSARQTTDTQYF. Variable domain in full (rest from reference TRBV9 and TRBJ2-3): DSGVTQTPKHLITATGQRVTLRCSPRSGDLSVYWYQQSLDQGLQFLIQYYNGEERAKGNILERFSAQQFPDLHSELNLSSLELGDSALYFCASSARQTTDTQYFGPGTRLTVL.

The chain combines TRBV10-3 with TRBJ2-2, with D hard to call. There are 13 residues in the CDR3. Looked up from germline, CDR1 is ENHRY and CDR2 is SYGVKD. V lost 0 bases, J lost 9 bases, and 8 bases lay in between. The CDR3 coding sequence is TGTGCCATCAGTGAGTCAGTGGGTCGGGAGCTGTTTTTT. The encoded protein is CAISESVGRELFF.

This clonotype was recorded at least ten times. In DNA form, the CDR3 reads TGTGCCAGCAGGGCTACGGGCCCCGGGGAGCTGTTTTTT. As protein: CASRATGPGELFF. The chain uses TRBV12-3 or TRBV12-4 and TRBJ2-2; D remains unclear. The V gene lost 6 bases and the J gene lost 6 bases, with 11 bases spanning the gap. The CDR3 is 13 residues long.

The chain combines TRBV7-9 with TRBJ2-7; the match to TRBD2 covers 9 bases. CDR1 and CDR2 (germline): SEHNR, FQNEAQ (reference sequence). The CDR3 covers 15 residues. With V trimmed by 5 bases and J by 1 base, 6 bases remained unmatched. CDR3 region: CASSVSSGDSYEQYF. CDR3 in DNA: TGTGCCAGCAGCGTTTCTAGCGGGGATTCCTACGAGCAGTACTTC.

The rearrangement uses TRBV6-5 and TRBJ2-7, with D maybe TRBD1 (5 bases). Germline CDR1 reads MNHEY; CDR2 reads SVGAGI. Trimming shortened V by 2 bases and J by 5 bases, and 13 bases separated the two germline ends. This CDR3 has 14 amino acids. This chain's CDR3 is CASSYVQGNHEQYF. CDR3 DNA sequence: TGTGCCAGCAGTTACGTGCAGGGCAACCACGAGCAGTACTTC.

The chain couples TRBV7-9 to TRBJ2-3, with no clear D. The CDR3 runs to 13 residues. Germline CDR1 SEHNR, CDR2 FQNEAQ (reference sequence). V was clipped by 4 bases and J by 6 bases, with 11 bases between them. CDR3 coding DNA: TGTGCCAGCAGCTCGCTTCTGCTGGATACGCAGTATTTT. It yields the protein CASSSLLLDTQYF.

This clonotype appeared a single time. The chain has TRBV6-1 and TRBJ2-1; a weak D match, TRBD1 (6 bases). CDR1 and CDR2 from the germline V gene are MNHNS and SASEGT. V lost 2 bases and J lost 4, with 12 bases in between. The CDR3 extends over 15 amino acids. In DNA, the CDR3 is TGTGCCAGCAGTGAAAGCCAGGGGAGTTACAATGAGCAGTTCTTC. Its protein is CASSESQGSYNEQFF.

The J gene is TRBJ1-2, the V gene TRBV10-3; a possible D gene is TRBD1 (6 bases). CDR3 size: 12 residues. Germline V lookup: CDR1 ENHRY, CDR2 SYGVKD. The ends were cut back, 7 bases at V and 4 bases at J, with 10 bases in the middle. This CDR3 reads CAIMTGLYGYTF. CDR3 DNA sequence: TGTGCCATCATGACAGGACTCTATGGCTACACCTTC.

The rearrangement uses TRBV7-9 and TRBJ2-7, with D unresolved. Trimming took off 1 base at V and 6 bases at J, with 10 bases between the two ends. The CDR3 length is 13 residues. Germline V CDR1 and CDR2: SEHNR, FQNEAQ (reference sequence). CDR3 in DNA: TGTGCCAGCAGCTTAGGCGGCTCCGGCGAGCAGTACTTC. Encoded protein: CASSLGGSGEQYF.